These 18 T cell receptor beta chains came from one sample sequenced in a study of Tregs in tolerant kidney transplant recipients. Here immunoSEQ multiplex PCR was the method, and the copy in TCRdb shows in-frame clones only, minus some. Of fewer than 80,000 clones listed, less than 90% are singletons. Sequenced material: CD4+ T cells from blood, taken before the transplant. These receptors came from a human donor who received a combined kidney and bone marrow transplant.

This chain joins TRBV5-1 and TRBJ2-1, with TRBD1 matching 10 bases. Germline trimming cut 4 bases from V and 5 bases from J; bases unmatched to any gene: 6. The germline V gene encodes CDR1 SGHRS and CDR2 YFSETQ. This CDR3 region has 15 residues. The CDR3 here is CASSQRQGANNEQFF. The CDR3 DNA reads TGCGCCAGCAGCCAAAGACAGGGGGCGAACAATGAGCAGTTCTTC.

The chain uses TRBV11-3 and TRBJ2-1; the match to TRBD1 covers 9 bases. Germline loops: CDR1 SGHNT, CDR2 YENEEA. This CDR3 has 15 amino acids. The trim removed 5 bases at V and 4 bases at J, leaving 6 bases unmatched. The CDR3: CASSLGQGLYNEQFF. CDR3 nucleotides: TGTGCCAGCAGCCTCGGACAGGGGTTGTACAATGAGCAGTTCTTC.

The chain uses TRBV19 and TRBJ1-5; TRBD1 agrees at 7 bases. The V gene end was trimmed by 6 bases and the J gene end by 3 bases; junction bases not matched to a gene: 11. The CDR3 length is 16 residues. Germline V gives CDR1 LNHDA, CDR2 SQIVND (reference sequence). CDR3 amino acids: CASRFDGGQPNQPQHF. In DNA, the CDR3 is TGTGCCAGTAGGTTCGATGGGGGACAGCCCAATCAGCCCCAGCATTTT.

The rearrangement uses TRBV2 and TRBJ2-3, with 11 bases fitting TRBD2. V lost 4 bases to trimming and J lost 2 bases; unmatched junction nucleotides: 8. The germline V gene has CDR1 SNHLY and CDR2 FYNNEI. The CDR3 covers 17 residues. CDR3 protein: CASSAGTSGLTTDTQYF. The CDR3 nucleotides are TGTGCCAGCAGTGCCGGGACTAGCGGTCTTACCACAGATACGCAGTATTTT.

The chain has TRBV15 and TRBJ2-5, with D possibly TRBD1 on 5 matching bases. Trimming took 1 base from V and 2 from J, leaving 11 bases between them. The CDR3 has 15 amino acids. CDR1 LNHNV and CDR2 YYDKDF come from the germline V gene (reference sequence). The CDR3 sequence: CATSRAPGLQETQYF. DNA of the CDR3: TGTGCCACCAGCAGAGCTCCAGGGTTGCAAGAGACCCAGTACTTC.

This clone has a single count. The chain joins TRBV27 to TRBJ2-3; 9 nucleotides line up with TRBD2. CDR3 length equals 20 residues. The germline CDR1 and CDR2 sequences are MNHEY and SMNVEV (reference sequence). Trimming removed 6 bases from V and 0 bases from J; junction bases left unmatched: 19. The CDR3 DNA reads TGTGCCAGCAGACGACGCGGGTTAGCGGGAGTCCTCATGAGCACAGATACGCAGTATTTT. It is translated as CASRRRGLAGVLMSTDTQYF.

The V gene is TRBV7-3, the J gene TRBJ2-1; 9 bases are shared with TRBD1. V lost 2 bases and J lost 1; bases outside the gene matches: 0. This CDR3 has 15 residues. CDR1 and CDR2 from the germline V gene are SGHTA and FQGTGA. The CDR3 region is CASSLDRGSYNEQFF. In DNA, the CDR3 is TGTGCCAGCAGCTTAGACAGGGGGTCCTACAATGAGCAGTTCTTC.

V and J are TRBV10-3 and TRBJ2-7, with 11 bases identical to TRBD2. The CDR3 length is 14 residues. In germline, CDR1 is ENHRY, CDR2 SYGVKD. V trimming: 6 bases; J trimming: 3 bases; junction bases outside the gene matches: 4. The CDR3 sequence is CAIRTSGSVYEQYF. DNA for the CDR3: TGTGCCATCAGAACTAGCGGGAGTGTCTACGAGCAGTACTTC.

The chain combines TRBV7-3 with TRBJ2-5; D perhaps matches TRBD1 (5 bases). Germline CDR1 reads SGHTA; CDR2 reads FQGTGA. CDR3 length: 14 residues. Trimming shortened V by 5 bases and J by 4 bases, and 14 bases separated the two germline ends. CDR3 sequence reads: CASSPGGAGETQYF. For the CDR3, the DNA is TGTGCCAGCAGCCCGGGTGGGGCAGGAGAGACCCAGTACTTC.

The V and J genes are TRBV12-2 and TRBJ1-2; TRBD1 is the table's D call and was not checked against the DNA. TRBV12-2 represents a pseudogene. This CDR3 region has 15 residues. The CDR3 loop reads CASRLAPGEWYGYTF. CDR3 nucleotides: TGTGCAAGTCGCTTAGCTCCAGGGGAGTGGTATGGCTACACCTTC.

The CDR3 DNA reads TGTGCCAGCATCGCCGAGCCGGGACAGCCTCTCTATGGCTACACCTTC. Its protein is CASIAEPGQPLYGYTF. The chain combines TRBV28 with TRBJ1-2, with 7 bases aligning to TRBD1. The germline V gene encodes CDR1 MDHEN and CDR2 SYDVKM. This CDR3 region has 16 residues. V lost 7 bases to trimming and J lost 4 bases; unmatched junction nucleotides: 15.

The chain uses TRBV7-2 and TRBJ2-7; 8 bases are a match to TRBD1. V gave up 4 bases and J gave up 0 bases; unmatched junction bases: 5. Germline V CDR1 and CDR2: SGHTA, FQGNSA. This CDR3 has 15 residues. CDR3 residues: CASSWDRPFSYEQYF. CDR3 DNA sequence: TGTGCCAGCAGCTGGGACAGGCCCTTCTCCTACGAGCAGTACTTC.

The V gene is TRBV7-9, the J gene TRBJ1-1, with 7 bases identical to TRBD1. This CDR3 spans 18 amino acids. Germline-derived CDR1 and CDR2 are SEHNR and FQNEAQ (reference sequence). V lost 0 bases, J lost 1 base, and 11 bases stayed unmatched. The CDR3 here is CASSLAGPGQTWNTEAFF. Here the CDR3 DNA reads TGTGCCAGCAGCTTAGCGGGACCGGGACAGACCTGGAACACTGAAGCTTTCTTT.

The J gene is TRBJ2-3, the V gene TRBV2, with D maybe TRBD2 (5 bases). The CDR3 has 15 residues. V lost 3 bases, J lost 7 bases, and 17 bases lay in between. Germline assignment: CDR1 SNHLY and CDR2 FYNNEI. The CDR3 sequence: CASSESGRPGYTQYF. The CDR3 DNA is TGTGCCAGCAGTGAGTCAGGACGCCCGGGGTATACGCAGTATTTT.

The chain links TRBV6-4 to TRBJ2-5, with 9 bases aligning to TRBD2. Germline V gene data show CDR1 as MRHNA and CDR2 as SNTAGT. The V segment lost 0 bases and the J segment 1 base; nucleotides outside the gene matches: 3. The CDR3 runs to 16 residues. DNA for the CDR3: TGTGCCAGCAGTGACTCCACAGCGGGAGGCCAAGAGACCCAGTACTTC. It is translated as CASSDSTAGGQETQYF.

The CDR3 DNA follows: TGTGCCAGCAGCGGGGGGGACAGAAATCGGGTCTATGGCTACACCTTC. The encoded protein is CASSGGDRNRVYGYTF. This chain joins TRBV9 and TRBJ1-2, with TRBD1 matching 7 bases. The V and J ends lost 3 bases and 4 bases, in that order; junction bases with no gene match: 12. Germline lookup yields CDR1 SGDLS and CDR2 YYNGEE. The CDR3 consists of 16 residues.

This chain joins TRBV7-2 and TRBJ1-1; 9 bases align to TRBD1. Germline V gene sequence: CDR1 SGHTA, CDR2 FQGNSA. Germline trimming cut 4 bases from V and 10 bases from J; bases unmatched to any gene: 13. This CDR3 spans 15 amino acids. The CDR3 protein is CASSSRPGTGIAAFF. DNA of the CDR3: TGTGCCAGCAGCTCAAGACCCGGGACAGGGATTGCAGCTTTCTTT.

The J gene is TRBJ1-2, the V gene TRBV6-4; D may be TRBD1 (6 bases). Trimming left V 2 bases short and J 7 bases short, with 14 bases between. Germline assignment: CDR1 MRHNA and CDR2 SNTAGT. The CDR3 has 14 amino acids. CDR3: CASSDQPGVGGYTF. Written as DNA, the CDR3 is TGTGCCAGCAGTGACCAGCCAGGGGTTGGTGGCTACACCTTC.